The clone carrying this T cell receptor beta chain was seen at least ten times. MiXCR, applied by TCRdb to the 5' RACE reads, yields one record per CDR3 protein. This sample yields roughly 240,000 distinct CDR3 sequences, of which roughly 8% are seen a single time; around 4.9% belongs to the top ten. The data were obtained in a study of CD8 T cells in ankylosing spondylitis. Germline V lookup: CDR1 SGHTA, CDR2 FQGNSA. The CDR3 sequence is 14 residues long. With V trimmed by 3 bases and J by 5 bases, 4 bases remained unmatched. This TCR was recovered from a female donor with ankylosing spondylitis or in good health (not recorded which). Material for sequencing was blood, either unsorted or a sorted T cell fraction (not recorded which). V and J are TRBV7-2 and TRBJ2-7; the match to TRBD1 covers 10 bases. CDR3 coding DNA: TGTGCCAGCAGCTTGGGGGACAGGGGCAACGAGCAGTACTTC. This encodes CASSLGDRGNEQYF.